One T cell receptor (beta chain) is described in this entry. Its antigen remains unidentified. The sample is drawn from a study of cytomegalovirus exposure and HLA in healthy donors. Study-wide findings and caveats: Across donors, presence/absence analyses took sequencing depth to be roughly uniform. A link between a missense DCLRE1C variant and TCR beta V- and J-gene trimming emerged from a later analysis.

With 60 Vbeta and 13 Jbeta primers, the PCR was carried out. Data came from immunoSEQ multiplex PCR; TCRdb stores just in-frame clones and leaves some out. Among under 200,000 clones listed, 65% to 85% were seen once. Germline-derived CDR1 and CDR2 are SGHTA and FQGNSA. V shed 3 bases and J shed 2 bases, with 12 bases lying between them. The CDR3 is made up of 15 amino acids. This clonotype was obtained from a woman in her fifties or sixties in good health and CMV-seropositive. The rearrangement links TRBV7-2 to TRBJ2-3; perhaps TRBD2 as D (6 bases). The sequenced material came from PBMCs. Here the CDR3 reads CASSFGGLFTDTQYF. The CDR3 bases are TGTGCCAGCAGCTTCGGGGGACTCTTCACAGATACGCAGTATTTT.